The present entry profiles one TCR beta chain with its context. The length of the CDR3 is 18 residues. Trimming shortened V by 3 bases and J by 0 bases, and 18 bases separated the two germline ends. Germline CDR1 is KGHSH and CDR2 is LQKENI. Under the authors' procedure: Scientists estimated how many nucleated cells there were by amplifying reference gene primers. Sequencing was performed with immunoSEQ multiplex PCR; in TCRdb, only in-frame clones are kept and a portion is missing. The V and J calls and the clone size are those of that table, but D and trimming were determined from the DNA. The sample consists of about 160,000 clones, roughly 84% of them appearing once. The data derive from a study of blood T cell repertoires in COVID-19. Overall study context: Spain, Italy and the United States supplied samples that represented acute and convalescent COVID-19. T cells, B-cell-depleted T cells, or PBMCs supplied cDNA or gDNA.

The J gene is TRBJ1-3, the V gene TRBV18, with a weak D call TRBD1 (6 bases). Input material: peripheral blood. This sequence was found in a man aged 65 to 85 with acute or convalescent COVID-19. CDR3 DNA sequence: TGTGCCAGCTCACCCAGGGACATTATATCCCGCTCTGGAAACACCATATATTTT. It codes for CASSPRDIISRSGNTIYF.